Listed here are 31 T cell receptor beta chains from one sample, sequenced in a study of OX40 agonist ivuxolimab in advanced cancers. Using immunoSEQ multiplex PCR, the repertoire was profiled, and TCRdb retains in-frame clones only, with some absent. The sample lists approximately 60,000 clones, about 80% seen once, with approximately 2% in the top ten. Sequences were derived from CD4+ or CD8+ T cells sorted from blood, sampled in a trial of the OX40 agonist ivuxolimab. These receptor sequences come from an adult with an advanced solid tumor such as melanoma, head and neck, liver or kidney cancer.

CDR3 residues: CAIGPSDGDVYNSPLHF. The CDR3 nucleotides read TGTGCCATCGGGCCCTCGGATGGGGACGTCTATAATTCACCCCTCCACTTT. The V gene is TRBV10-3, the J gene TRBJ1-6, with TRBD1 as a possible D gene (5 bases). The V and J ends lost 8 bases and 3 bases respectively, with 20 bases between them. CDR1 and CDR2 from the germline V gene are ENHRY and SYGVKD. The CDR3 consists of 17 residues.

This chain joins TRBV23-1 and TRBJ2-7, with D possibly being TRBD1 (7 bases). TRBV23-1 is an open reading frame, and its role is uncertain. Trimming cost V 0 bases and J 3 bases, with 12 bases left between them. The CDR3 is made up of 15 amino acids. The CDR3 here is CASSQSEGQSYEQYF. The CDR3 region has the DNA TGCGCCAGCAGTCAATCGGAGGGACAGAGCTACGAGCAGTACTTC.

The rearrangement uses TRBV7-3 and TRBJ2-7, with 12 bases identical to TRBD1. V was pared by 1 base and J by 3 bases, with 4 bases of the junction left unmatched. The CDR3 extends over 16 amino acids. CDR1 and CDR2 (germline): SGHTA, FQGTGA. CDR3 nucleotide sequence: TGTGCCAGCAGCTTAAGGGGGACAGGGGGCAACTACGAGCAGTACTTC. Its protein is CASSLRGTGGNYEQYF.

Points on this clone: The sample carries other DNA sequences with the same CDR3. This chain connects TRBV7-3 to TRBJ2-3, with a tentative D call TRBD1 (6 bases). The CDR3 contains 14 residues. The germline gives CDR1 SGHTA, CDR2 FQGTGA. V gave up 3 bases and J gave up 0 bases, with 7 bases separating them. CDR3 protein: CASSLGASTDTQYF. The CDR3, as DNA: TGTGCCAGCAGCTTGGGGGCTAGCACAGATACGCAGTATTTT.

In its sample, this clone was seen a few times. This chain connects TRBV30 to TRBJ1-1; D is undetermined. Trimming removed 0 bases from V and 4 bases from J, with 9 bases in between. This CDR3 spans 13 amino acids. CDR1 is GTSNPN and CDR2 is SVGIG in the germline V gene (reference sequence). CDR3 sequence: CAWSVGIGTEAFF. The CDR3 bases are TGTGCCTGGAGTGTGGGGATCGGCACTGAAGCTTTCTTT.

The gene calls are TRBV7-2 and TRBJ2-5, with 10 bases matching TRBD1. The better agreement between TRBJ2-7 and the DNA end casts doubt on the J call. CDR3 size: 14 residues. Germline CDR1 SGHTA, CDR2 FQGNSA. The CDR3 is CASTRTGGPYEQYF. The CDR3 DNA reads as TGTGCCAGCACTCGGACAGGGGGACCCTACGAGCAGTACTTC.

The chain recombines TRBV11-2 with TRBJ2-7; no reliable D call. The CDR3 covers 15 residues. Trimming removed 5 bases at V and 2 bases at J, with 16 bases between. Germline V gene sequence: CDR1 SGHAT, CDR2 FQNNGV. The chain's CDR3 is CASSAATGSPYEQYF. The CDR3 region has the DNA TGTGCCAGCAGCGCAGCGACCGGGTCCCCCTACGAGCAGTACTTC.

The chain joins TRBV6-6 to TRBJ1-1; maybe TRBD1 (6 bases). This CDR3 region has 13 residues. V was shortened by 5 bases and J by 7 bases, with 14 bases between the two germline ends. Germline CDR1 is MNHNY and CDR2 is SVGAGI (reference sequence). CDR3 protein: CASSGTEGGEAFF. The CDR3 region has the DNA TGTGCCAGCAGTGGGACGGAAGGGGGTGAAGCTTTCTTT.

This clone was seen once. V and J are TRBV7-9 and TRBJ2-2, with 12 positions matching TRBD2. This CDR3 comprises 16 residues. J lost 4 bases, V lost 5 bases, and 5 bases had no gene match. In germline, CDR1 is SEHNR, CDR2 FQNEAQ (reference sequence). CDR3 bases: TGTGCCAGCAGCCCTCCGGGACTAGCGGGCACCGGGGAGCTGTTTTTT. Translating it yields CASSPPGLAGTGELFF.

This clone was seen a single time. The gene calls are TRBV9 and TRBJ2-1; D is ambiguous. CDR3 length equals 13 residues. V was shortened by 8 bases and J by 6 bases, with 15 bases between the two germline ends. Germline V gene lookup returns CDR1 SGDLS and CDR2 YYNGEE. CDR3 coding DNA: TGTGCCAGTTCAGTCCGGAATTTCAATGAGCAGTTCTTC. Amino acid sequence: CASSVRNFNEQFF. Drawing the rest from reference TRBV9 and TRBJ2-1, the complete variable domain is DSGVTQTPKHLITATGQRVTLRCSPRSGDLSVYWYQQSLDQGLQFLIQYYNGEERAKGNILERFSAQQFPDLHSELNLSSLELGDSALYFCASSVRNFNEQFFGPGTRLTVL.

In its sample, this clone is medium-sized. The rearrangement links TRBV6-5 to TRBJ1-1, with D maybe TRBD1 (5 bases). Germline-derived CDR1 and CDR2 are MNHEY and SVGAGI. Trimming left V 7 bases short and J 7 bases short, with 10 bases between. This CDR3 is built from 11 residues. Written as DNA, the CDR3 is TGTGCCAGCACGGGGGTTGGTGAAGCTTTCTTT. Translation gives CASTGVGEAFF.

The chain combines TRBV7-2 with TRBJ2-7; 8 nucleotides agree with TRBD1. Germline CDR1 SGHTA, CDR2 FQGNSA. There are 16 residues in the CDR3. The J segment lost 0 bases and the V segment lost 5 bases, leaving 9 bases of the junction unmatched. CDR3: CASSPIPDRDSYEQYF. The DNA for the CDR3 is TGTGCCAGCAGCCCAATCCCGGACAGGGACTCCTACGAGCAGTACTTC.

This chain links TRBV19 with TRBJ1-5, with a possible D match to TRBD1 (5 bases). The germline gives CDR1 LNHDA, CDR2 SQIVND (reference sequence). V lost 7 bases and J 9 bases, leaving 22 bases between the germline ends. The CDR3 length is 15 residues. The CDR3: CASKQRAGLYLPQHF. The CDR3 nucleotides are TGTGCCAGTAAGCAACGGGCAGGGCTATACCTGCCCCAGCATTTT.

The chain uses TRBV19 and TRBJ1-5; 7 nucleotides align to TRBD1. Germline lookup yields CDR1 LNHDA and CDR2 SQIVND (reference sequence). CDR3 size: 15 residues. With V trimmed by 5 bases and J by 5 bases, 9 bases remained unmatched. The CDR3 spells CASSFQQGFHQPQHF. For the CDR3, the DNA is TGTGCCAGTAGTTTTCAACAGGGGTTTCATCAGCCCCAGCATTTT.

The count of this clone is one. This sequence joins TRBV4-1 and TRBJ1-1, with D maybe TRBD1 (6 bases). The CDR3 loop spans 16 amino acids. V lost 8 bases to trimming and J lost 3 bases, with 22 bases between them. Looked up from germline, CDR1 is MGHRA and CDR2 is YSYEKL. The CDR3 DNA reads TGCGCCAGCCAAAGCGTCCCATCAGGGGCTTACACTGAAGCTTTCTTT. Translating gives CASQSVPSGAYTEAFF.

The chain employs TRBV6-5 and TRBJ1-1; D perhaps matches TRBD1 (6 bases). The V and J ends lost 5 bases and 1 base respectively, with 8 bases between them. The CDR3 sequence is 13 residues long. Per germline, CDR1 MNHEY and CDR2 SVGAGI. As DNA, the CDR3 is TGTGCCAGCAGTCACAGGGCGAACACTGAAGCTTTCTTT. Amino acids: CASSHRANTEAFF.

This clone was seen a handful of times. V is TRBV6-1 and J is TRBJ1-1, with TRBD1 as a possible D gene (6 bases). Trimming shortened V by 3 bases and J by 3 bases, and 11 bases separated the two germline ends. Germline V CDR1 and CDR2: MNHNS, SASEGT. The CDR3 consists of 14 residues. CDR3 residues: CASSEQGRHTEAFF. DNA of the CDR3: TGTGCCAGCAGTGAGCAGGGGAGGCACACTGAAGCTTTCTTT.

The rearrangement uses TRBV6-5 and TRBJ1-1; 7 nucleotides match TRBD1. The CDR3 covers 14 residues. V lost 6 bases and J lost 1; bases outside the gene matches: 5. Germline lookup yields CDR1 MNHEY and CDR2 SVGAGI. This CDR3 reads CASRPGGGNTEAFF. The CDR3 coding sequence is TGTGCCAGCAGGCCAGGGGGAGGGAACACTGAAGCTTTCTTT.

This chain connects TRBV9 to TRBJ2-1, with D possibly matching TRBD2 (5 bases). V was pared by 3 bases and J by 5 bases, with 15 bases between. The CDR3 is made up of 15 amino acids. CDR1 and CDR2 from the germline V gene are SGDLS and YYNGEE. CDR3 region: CASSAPRDYDNEQFF. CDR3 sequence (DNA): TGTGCCAGCAGCGCCCCCCGAGACTATGACAATGAGCAGTTCTTC.

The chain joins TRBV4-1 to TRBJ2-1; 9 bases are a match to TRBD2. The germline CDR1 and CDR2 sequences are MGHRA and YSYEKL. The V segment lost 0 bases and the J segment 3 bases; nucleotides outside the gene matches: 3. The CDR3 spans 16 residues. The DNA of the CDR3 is TGCGCCAGCAGCCAAGAAGCTAGCGGGATCTACAATGAGCAGTTCTTC. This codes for CASSQEASGIYNEQFF.

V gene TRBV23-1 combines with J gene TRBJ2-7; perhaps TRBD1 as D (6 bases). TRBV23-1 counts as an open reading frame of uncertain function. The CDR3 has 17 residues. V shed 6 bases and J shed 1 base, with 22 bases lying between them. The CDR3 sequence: CASSQESETGYSYEQYF. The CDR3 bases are TGCGCCAGCAGCCAAGAATCAGAGACAGGCTATTCCTACGAGCAGTACTTC.

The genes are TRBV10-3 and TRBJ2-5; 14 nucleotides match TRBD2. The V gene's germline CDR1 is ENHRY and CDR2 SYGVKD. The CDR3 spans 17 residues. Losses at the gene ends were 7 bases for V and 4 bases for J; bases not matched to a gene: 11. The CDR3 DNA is TGTGCCATCAAGGGACTAGCGGGAGAGGAGGGGGGAGAGACCCAGTACTTC. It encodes CAIKGLAGEEGGETQYF.

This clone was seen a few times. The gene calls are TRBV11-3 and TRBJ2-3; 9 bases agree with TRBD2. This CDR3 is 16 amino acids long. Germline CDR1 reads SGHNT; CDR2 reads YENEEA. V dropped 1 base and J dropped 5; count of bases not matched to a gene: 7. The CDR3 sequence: CASSLAGSGRGDTQYF. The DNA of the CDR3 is TGTGCCAGCAGCTTAGCGGGTAGCGGGAGAGGAGATACGCAGTATTTT.

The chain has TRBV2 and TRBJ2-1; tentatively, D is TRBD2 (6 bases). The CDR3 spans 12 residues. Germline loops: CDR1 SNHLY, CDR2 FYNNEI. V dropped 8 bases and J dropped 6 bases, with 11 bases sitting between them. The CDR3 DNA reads TGTGCCAGCTTCCGGAGGGGCAATGAGCAGTTCTTC. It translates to CASFRRGNEQFF. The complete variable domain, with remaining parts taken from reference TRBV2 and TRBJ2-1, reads EPEVTQTPSHQVTQMGQEVILRCVPISNHLYFYWYRQILGQKVEFLVSFYNNEISEKSEIFDDQFSVERPDGSNFTLKIRSTKLEDSAMYFCASFRRGNEQFFGPGTRLTVL.

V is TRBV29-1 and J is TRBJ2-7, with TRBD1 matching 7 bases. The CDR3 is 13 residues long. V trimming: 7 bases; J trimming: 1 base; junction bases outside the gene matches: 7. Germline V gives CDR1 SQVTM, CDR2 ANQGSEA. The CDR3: CSAWTGPSYEQYF. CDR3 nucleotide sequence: TGCAGCGCTTGGACAGGCCCGTCCTACGAGCAGTACTTC.

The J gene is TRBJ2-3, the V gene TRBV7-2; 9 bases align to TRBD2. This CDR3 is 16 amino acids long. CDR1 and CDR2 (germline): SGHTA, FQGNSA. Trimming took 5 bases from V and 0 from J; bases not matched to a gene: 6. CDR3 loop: CASSTRLAASTDTQYF. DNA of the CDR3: TGTGCCAGCAGCACCCGACTAGCGGCTAGCACAGATACGCAGTATTTT.

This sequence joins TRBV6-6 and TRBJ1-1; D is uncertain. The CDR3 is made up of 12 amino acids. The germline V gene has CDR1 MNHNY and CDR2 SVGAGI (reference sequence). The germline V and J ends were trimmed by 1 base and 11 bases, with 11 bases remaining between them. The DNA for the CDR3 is TGTGCCAGCAGTTACTTTCGCGGTCGGGCTTTCTTT. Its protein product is CASSYFRGRAFF.

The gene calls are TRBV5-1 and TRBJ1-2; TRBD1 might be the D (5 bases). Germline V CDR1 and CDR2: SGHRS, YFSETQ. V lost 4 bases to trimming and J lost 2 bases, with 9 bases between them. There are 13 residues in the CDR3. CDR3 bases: TGCGCCAGCAGCGATGACAGCAACTATGGCTACACCTTC. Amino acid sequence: CASSDDSNYGYTF.

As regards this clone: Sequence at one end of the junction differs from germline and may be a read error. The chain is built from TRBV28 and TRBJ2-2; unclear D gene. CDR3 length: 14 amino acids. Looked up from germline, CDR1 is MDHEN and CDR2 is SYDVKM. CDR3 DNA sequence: TGTGCCAGCAGTTTACCCGTGAACATCGGGGAGCTGTTTTTT. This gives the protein CASSLPVNIGELFF. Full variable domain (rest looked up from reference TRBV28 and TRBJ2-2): DVKVTQSSRYLVKRTGEKVFLECVQDMDHENMFWYRQDPGLGLRLIYFSYDVKMKEKGDIPEGYSVSREKKERFSLILESASTNQTSMYLCASSLPVNIGELFFGEGSRLTVL.

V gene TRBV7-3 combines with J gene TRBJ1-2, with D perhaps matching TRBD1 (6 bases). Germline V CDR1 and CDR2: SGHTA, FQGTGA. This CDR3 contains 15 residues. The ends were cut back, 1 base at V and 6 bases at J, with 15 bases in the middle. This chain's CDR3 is CASSLSPGGLDGYTF. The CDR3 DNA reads TGTGCCAGCAGCTTAAGCCCTGGGGGCCTAGATGGCTACACCTTC.

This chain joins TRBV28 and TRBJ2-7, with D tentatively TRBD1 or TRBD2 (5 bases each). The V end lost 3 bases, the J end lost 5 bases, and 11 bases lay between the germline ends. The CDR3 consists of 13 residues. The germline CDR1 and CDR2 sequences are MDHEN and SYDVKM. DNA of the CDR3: TGTGCCAGCAGTTTGAGGGGAACGGACGAGCAGTACTTC. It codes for CASSLRGTDEQYF.